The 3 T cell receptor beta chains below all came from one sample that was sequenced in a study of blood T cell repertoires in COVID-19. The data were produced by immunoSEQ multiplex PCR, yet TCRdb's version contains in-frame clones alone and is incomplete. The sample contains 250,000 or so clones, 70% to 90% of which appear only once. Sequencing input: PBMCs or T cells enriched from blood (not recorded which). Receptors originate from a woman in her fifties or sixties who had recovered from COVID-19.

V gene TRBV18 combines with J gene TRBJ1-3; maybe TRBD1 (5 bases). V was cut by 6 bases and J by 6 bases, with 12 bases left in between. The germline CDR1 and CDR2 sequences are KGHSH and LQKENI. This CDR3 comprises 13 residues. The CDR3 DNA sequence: TGTGCCAGCTCCCTGGACATTGTAAACACCATATATTTT. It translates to CASSLDIVNTIYF.

The CDR3 DNA sequence: TGTGCCAGCAGCCAAGGTAGATACTCCTATAATTCACCCCTCCACTTT. Encoded protein: CASSQGRYSYNSPLHF. The V gene is TRBV4-2, the J gene TRBJ1-6; D is unclear. CDR1 is LGHNA, CDR2 YNFKEQ, per germline. Trimming stripped 1 base from V and 0 bases from J, with 7 bases between. The CDR3 extends over 16 amino acids.

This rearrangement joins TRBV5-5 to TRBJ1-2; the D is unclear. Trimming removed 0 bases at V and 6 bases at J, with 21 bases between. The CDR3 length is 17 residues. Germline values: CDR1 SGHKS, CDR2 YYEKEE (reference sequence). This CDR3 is CASSLVGGLAFEDGYTF. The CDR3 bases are TGTGCCAGCAGCTTGGTAGGTGGGTTGGCGTTTGAGGATGGCTACACCTTC.